This T cell receptor beta chain was identified during a study of regulatory T cells in long-lasting Graves disease. Arm-PCR with iRepertoire HTBI primers amplified the CDR3 regions for these TCR beta libraries. TCRdb re-called the multiplex PCR reads through MiXCR, storing one row per CDR3 protein. The sample holds about 530,000 distinct CDR3 sequences, about 16% seen once. Time point of the sample: newly diagnosed GD, antithyroid drugs for less than 3 months. The authors made the TCR library using RNA they extracted from PBMCs. This clonotype was seen many times. After removal of 4 bases from V and 6 bases from J, the junction contained 6 bases not matched to a gene. The CDR3 has 15 amino acids. Germline V gene data show CDR1 as LGHDT and CDR2 as YNNKEL (reference sequence). These data were likewise used in another study, on T cells in Graves' hyperthyroidism and ophthalmopathy. This second study notes: The study left out patients who had uncontrolled infection, other autoimmune disease, pregnancy or lactation. Through a model of 13 V-J features, ophthalmopathy was separated from stable hyperthyroidism.

The sequencing used peripheral blood mononuclear cells (PBMCs), collected at new diagnosis, from a patient treated with antithyroid drugs. This sequence joins TRBV3-1 and TRBJ1-5, with 10 bases fitting TRBD1. The source of this sequence is a woman aged 35-60 years with Graves disease. CDR3 in DNA: TGTGCCAGCAGCCTGACAGGGGGCTACTCTCAGCCCCAGCATTTT. Translating it yields CASSLTGGYSQPQHF.